Each of the 16 T cell receptor beta chains below was sequenced from the same sample in a study of tumor-infiltrating lymphocytes in oesophageal squamous cell carcinoma. TCRdb re-analysed the PCR reads in MiXCR, keeping a single row per CDR3 protein. The table shows under 4,500 distinct CDR3 sequences, with over 15% occurring only once. Sample: esophageal tumor tissue. The receptors come from a male donor with esophageal squamous cell carcinoma.

Concerning this clonotype itself: Being one base from a much bigger clone, this may be a read error. This chain connects TRBV5-1 to TRBJ2-5; the match to TRBD2 covers 11 bases. With 3 bases clipped from V and 11 bases from J, the junction kept 24 bases outside the gene matches. Germline V gene sequence: CDR1 SGHRS, CDR2 YFSETQ. The length of the CDR3 is 19 residues. CDR3 in DNA: TGCGCCAGCAGCTCCGGGCTAGCGGGGGGAAGATCGGTGTACAATGAGCAGTACTTC. Its protein is CASSSGLAGGRSVYNEQYF.

Many counts were recorded for this clonotype. This chain connects TRBV4-1 to TRBJ1-1; 9 bases map to TRBD1. The CDR3 is 20 amino acids. From germline, CDR1 is MGHRA and CDR2 YSYEKL. V lost 3 bases, J lost 3 bases, and 20 bases stayed unmatched. CDR3 coding DNA: TGCGCCAGCAGCCACCACACTGCGGGGGTCTGGGGACAGGGATACACTGAAGCTTTCTTT. It codes for CASSHHTAGVWGQGYTEAFF.

In this sample, this clonotype is medium-sized. V and J are TRBV7-8 and TRBJ1-5; possibly TRBD1 for D (5 bases). Germline loops: CDR1 SGHVS, CDR2 FQNEAQ. V was clipped by 1 base and J by 5 bases, with 15 bases between them. The CDR3 totals 16 residues. CDR3 residues: CASSLVPGRAYQPQHF. The CDR3 DNA reads TGTGCCAGCAGCTTAGTCCCAGGGCGCGCCTATCAGCCCCAGCATTTT. The variable domain in full, with the rest retrieved from reference TRBV7-8 and TRBJ1-5, is GAGVSQSPRYKVAKRGQDVALRCDPISGHVSLFWYQQALGQGPEFLTYFQNEAQLDKSGLPSDRFFAERPEGSVSTLKIQRTQQEDSAVYLCASSLVPGRAYQPQHFGDGTRLSIL.

This clonotype was seen many times. V and J are TRBV5-4 and TRBJ1-6; TRBD1 agrees at 8 bases. The CDR3 contains 16 residues. V was clipped by 4 bases and J by 4 bases; unmatched bases: 7. CDR1 is SGHNT and CDR2 is YYREEE in the germline V gene (reference sequence). The CDR3 region is CASSPQGDVYNSPLHF. CDR3 sequence (DNA): TGTGCCAGCAGCCCACAGGGGGACGTGTATAATTCACCCCTCCACTTT. The variable domain in full, with the rest retrieved from reference TRBV5-4 and TRBJ1-6, is ETGVTQSPTHLIKTRGQQVTLRCSSQSGHNTVSWYQQALGQGPQFIFQYYREEENGRGNFPPRFSGLQFPNYSSELNVNALELDDSALYLCASSPQGDVYNSPLHFGNGTRLTVT.

This clonotype appeared once. The CDR3 end shows no conserved phenylalanine or tryptophan, and so a read error is likely. The DNA is left out, because the CDR3 cannot be placed on it with certainty; the CDR3 is given as TCRdb lists it. The chain uses TRBV6-6 and TRBJ1-1; the table assigns TRBD1, which was not confirmed against the DNA. CDR1 is MNHNY and CDR2 is SVGAGI in the germline V gene (reference sequence). From its first to its last residue, the CDR3 has 21 amino acids. The CDR3 is CASSYSSADPLWGQRPDFRGQ.

Notes on this clonotype: Lacking the conserved final phenylalanine or tryptophan, this CDR3 likely reflects a read error. It is unclear where the CDR3 begins or ends on the DNA, so no DNA is shown, and the CDR3 is as TCRdb lists it. The chain is built from TRBV29-1 and TRBJ2-3; TRBD1 is taken as the D call from the table, unchecked against the DNA. A total of 10 residues make up the CDR3, ends included. The germline gives CDR1 SQVTM, CDR2 ANQGSEA. This CDR3 reads CSAPDITCSS.

This clonotype is judged medium-sized. A read error may be the cause here, since a much bigger clone is one base away. The chain is built from TRBV7-8 and TRBJ2-5; TRBD1 matches at 8 bases. The CDR3 spans 13 residues. Germline CDR1 is SGHVS and CDR2 is FQNEAQ. V lost 5 bases to trimming and J lost 11 bases; unmatched junction nucleotides: 10. The CDR3 nucleotides are TGTGCCAGCAGCGCCCCTCTGGGACAGGAGCAGTACTTC. As protein: CASSAPLGQEQYF. The full variable domain, with the rest looked up from reference TRBV7-8 and TRBJ2-5, is GAGVSQSPRYKVAKRGQDVALRCDPISGHVSLFWYQQALGQGPEFLTYFQNEAQLDKSGLPSDRFFAERPEGSVSTLKIQRTQQEDSAVYLCASSAPLGQEQYFGPGTRLLVL.

This clonotype was observed a single time. The V call is TRBV7-2, the J call TRBJ2-4, with 8 bases aligning to TRBD2. The J call may be faulty, since TRBJ2-5 better matches the DNA end. The CDR3 length is 15 residues. CDR1 is SGHTA, CDR2 FQGNSA, per germline. CDR3 residues: CASSLRGGVGETQYF. CDR3 DNA sequence: TGTGCCAGCAGCTTACGGGGGGGTGTTGGAGAGACCCAGTACTTC.

This clonotype was observed a few times. Lacking the conserved final phenylalanine or tryptophan, this CDR3 likely reflects a read error. It is unclear where the CDR3 begins or ends on the DNA, so no DNA is shown, and the CDR3 is as TCRdb lists it. The chain recombines TRBV7-7 with TRBJ2-7; the table assigns TRBD2, which was not confirmed against the DNA. The V gene's germline CDR1 is SSHAT and CDR2 FNYEAQ (reference sequence). The CDR3 comprises 9 residues, both ends counted. CDR3 residues: CASSSAAGG.

Of note for this clonotype: The CDR3 end shows no conserved phenylalanine or tryptophan, and so a read error is likely. The limits of the CDR3 on the DNA are not certain, so only TCRdb's listed CDR3 is given. The rearrangement joins TRBV6-8 to TRBJ2-1; TRBD2, the table's D call, lacks a check against the DNA. Germline V CDR1 and CDR2: MNHGY, SAAAGT. The CDR3 is 15 amino acids in total, end residues counted. CDR3: CASSYVGNSPLHFGN.

In its sample, this clonotype was seen a few times. The V gene is TRBV9, the J gene TRBJ1-2; D unclear. The V gene's germline CDR1 is SGDLS and CDR2 YYNGEE. The CDR3 length is 14 residues. Trimming removed 4 bases from V and 1 base from J, with 11 bases in between. The CDR3 region is CASSTEHNNYGYTF. CDR3 coding DNA: TGTGCCAGCAGCACGGAACACAATAACTATGGCTACACCTTC.

In this sample, this clonotype turned up many times. A single base separates this from a much larger clone, so it may be a read error. V and J are TRBV6-1 and TRBJ2-5; D may be TRBD2 (7 bases). V dropped 7 bases and J dropped 11 bases, with 32 bases sitting between them. Per germline, CDR1 MNHNS and CDR2 SASEGT. The CDR3 runs 17 residues. This chain's CDR3 is CASKYQGPGLNYNEQYF. The CDR3 DNA reads as TGTGCCAGCAAATACCAGGGGCCGGGACTAAACTACAATGAGCAGTACTTC.

This clonotype was observed a handful of times. The CDR3, as DNA: TGTGCCAGCAGCCAAGTAGGGTCTGGAAACACCATATATTTT. Amino acids: CASSQVGSGNTIYF. The V and J genes are TRBV4-2 and TRBJ1-3; D ambiguous. Trimming left V 1 base short and J 1 base short, with 5 bases between. Germline V gene lookup returns CDR1 LGHNA and CDR2 YNFKEQ. This CDR3 is built from 14 residues.

The chain uses TRBV19 and TRBJ1-1; TRBD1 matches 9 bases. Germline loops: CDR1 LNHDA, CDR2 SQIVND (reference sequence). V lost 4 bases to trimming and J lost 6 bases; unmatched junction nucleotides: 6. The CDR3 is 14 amino acids. CDR3 in amino acids: CASSTGTGIPEAFF. The CDR3 bases are TGTGCCAGTAGTACCGGGACAGGGATCCCTGAAGCTTTCTTT.

This clonotype was found many times. The chain recombines TRBV5-4 with TRBJ2-3; 12 nucleotides align to TRBD2. Germline trimming cut 0 bases from V and 4 bases from J; bases unmatched to any gene: 3. This CDR3 has 16 residues. Germline CDR1 and CDR2: SGHNT and YYREEE (reference sequence). The chain's CDR3 is CASSLVRLAGADTQYF. The CDR3 nucleotides read TGTGCCAGCAGCTTGGTGAGACTAGCGGGGGCAGATACGCAGTATTTT.

This clonotype is classed as medium-sized (0.01 to 0.1%). The chain joins TRBV12-3 or TRBV12-4 to TRBJ1-2; a possible D gene is TRBD1 (6 bases). Between the trimmed V and J ends, which lost 3 bases and 8 bases, there was a span of 19 bases. The CDR3 runs 15 residues. CDR3 nucleotide sequence: TGTGCCAGCAGTTTCTGGACAGAGCCACGGGAGGGCTACACCTTC. Translation: CASSFWTEPREGYTF.